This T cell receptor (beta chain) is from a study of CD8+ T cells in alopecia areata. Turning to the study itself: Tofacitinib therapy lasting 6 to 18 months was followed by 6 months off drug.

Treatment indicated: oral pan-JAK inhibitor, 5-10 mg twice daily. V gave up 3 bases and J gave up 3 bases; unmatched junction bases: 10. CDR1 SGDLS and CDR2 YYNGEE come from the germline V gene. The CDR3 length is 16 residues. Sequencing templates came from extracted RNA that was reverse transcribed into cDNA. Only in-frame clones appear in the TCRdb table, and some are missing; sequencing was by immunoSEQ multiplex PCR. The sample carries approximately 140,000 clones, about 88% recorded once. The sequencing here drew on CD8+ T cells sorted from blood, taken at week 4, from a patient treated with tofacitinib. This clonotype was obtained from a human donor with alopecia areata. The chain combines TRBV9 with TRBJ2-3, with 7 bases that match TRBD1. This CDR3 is CASSERQGDPTDTQYF. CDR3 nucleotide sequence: TGTGCCAGCAGCGAAAGACAGGGCGATCCGACAGATACGCAGTATTTT. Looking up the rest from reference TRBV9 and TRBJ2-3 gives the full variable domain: DSGVTQTPKHLITATGQRVTLRCSPRSGDLSVYWYQQSLDQGLQFLIQYYNGEERAKGNILERFSAQQFPDLHSELNLSSLELGDSALYFCASSERQGDPTDTQYFGPGTRLTVL.